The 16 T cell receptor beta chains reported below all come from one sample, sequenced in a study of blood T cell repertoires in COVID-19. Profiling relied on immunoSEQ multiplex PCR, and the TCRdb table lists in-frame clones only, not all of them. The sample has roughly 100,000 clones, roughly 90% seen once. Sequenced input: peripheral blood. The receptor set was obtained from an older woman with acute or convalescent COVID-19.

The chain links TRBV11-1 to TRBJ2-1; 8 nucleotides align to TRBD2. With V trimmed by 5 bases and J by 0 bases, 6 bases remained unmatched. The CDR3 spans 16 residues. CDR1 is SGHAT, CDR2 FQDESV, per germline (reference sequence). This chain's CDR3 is CASSLKRESSYNEQFF. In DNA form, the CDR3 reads TGTGCCAGCAGCCTGAAGCGGGAGAGCTCCTACAATGAGCAGTTCTTC.

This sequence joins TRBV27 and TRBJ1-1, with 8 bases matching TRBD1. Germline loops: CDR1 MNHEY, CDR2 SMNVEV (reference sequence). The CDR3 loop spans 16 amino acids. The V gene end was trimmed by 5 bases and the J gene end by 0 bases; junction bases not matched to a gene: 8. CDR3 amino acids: CASSPWTGTMNTEAFF. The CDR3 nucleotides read TGTGCCAGCAGTCCTTGGACAGGGACCATGAACACTGAAGCTTTCTTT.

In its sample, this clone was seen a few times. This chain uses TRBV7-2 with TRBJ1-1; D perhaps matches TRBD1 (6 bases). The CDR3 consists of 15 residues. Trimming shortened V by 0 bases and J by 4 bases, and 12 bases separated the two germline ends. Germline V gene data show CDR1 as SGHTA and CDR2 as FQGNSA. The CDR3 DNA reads TGTGCCAGCAGCTTAGCCCCGGACAGCTTCACTGAAGCTTTCTTT. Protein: CASSLAPDSFTEAFF.

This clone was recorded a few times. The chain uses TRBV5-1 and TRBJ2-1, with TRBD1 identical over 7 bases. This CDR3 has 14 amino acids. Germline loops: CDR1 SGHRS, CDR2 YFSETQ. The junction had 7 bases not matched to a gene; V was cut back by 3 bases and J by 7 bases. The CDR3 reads CASSWTGKGNEQFF. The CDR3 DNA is TGCGCCAGCAGCTGGACAGGAAAGGGTAATGAGCAGTTCTTC.

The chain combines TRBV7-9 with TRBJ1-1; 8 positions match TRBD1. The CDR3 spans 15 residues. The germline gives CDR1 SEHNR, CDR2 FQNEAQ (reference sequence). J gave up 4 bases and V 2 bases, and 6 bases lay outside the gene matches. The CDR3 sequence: CASSLRTGISTEAFF. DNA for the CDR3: TGTGCCAGCAGCTTACGGACAGGGATTAGCACTGAAGCTTTCTTT.

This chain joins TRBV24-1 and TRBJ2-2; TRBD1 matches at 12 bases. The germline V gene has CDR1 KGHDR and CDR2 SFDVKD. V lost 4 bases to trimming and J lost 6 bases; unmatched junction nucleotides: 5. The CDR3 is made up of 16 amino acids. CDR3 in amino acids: CATSEPGQGAAGELFF. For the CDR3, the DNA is TGTGCCACCAGTGAACCGGGACAGGGGGCGGCCGGGGAGCTGTTTTTT.

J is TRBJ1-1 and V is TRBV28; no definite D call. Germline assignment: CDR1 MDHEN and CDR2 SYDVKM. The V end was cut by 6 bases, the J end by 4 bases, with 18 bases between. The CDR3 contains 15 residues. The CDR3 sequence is CASSPGDRGSTEAFF. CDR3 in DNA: TGTGCCAGCAGCCCCGGAGACCGCGGGTCCACTGAAGCTTTCTTT.

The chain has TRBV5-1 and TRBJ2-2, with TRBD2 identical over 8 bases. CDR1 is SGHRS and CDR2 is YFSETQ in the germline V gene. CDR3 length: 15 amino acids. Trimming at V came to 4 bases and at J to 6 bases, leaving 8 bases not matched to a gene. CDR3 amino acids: CASSTGLVGSGELFF. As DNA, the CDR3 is TGCGCCAGCAGCACGGGACTAGTTGGGTCCGGGGAGCTGTTTTTT.

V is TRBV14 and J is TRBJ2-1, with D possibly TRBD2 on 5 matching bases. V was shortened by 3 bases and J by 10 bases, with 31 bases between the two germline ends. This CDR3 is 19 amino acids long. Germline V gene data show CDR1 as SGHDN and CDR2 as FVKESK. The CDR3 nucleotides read TGTGCCAGCAGCCAGCCACCCGCTGGAAGGAGGACCCTCTACGGGGAGCAGTTCTTC. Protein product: CASSQPPAGRRTLYGEQFF.

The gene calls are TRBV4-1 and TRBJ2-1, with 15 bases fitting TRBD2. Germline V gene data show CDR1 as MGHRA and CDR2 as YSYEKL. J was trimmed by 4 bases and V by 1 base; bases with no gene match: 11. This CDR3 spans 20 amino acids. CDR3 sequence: CASSQVRFPGLAGGYNEQFF. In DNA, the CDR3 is TGCGCCAGCAGCCAAGTAAGGTTCCCGGGACTAGCGGGAGGTTACAATGAGCAGTTCTTC.

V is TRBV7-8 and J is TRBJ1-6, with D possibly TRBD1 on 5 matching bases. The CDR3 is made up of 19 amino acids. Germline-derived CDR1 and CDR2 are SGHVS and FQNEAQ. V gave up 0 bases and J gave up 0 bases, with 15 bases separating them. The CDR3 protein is CASSLAAGFIPSYNSPLHF. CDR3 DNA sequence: TGTGCCAGCAGCTTAGCGGCAGGGTTCATCCCCTCCTATAATTCACCCCTCCACTTT.

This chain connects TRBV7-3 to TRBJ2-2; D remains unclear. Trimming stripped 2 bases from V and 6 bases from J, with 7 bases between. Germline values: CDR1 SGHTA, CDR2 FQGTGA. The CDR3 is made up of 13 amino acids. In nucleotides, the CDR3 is TGTGCCAGCAGCTTAGGCGGAGCCGGGGAGCTGTTTTTT. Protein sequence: CASSLGGAGELFF.

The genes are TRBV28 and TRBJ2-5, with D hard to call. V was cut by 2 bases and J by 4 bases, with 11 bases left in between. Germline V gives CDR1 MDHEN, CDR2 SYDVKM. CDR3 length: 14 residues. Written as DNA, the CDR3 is TGTGCCAGCAGTTTAATACGGGTTCGAGAGACCCAGTACTTC. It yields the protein CASSLIRVRETQYF.

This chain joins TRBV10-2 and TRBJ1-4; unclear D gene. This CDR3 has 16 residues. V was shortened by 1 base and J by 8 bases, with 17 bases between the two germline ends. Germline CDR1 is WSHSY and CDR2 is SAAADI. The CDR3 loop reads CASSEYSDTGGEKLFF. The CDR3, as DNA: TGCGCCAGCAGTGAGTATAGTGACACCGGAGGGGAAAAACTGTTTTTT.

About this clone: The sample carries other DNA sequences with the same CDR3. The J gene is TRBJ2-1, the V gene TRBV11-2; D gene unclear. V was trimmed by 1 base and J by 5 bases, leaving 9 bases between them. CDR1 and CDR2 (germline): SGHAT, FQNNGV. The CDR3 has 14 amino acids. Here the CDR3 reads CASSLVSRDNEQFF. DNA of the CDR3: TGTGCCAGCAGCTTAGTCTCGCGTGACAATGAGCAGTTCTTC.

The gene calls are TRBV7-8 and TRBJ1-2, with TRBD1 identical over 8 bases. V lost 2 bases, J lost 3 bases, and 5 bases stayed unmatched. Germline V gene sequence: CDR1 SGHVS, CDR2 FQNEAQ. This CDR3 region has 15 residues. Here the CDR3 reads CASSLTTGAYYGYTF. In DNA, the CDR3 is TGTGCCAGCAGCTTAACGACAGGGGCCTACTATGGCTACACCTTC.